Below, 18 T cell receptor beta chains from the same sample are listed, as sequenced in a study of CXCR3-negative and CXCR3-positive naive CD8 T cells. The libraries of TRB cDNA were prepared using 5' RACE with UMI labels. No DNA is given; TCRdb re-called the 5' RACE reads and lists each CDR3 protein once. The table counts 45,000 or so distinct CDR3 sequences; about 15% lies in the top ten. Sequenced material: memory CD8+ T cells from blood. The receptors originated from a human donor in good health. Some clones in this sample may be carry-over from other donors' samples.

V and J are TRBV27 and TRBJ1-1; the D gene TCRdb calls, TRBD1, cannot be checked with no DNA. Germline CDR1 MNHEY, CDR2 SMNVEV (reference sequence). The CDR3 is 15 residues long. CDR3 loop: CASSPWAGMNTEAFF.

The chain recombines TRBV6-2 or TRBV6-3 with TRBJ1-5. Germline values: CDR1 MNHEY, CDR2 SVGEGT. The CDR3 totals 13 residues. CDR3 region: CASKGSPNQPQHF.

The V gene is TRBV28, the J gene TRBJ2-1. This CDR3 is 16 amino acids long. The V gene's germline CDR1 is MDHEN and CDR2 SYDVKM. Here the CDR3 reads CASSLEEQPSVDEQFF.

V gene TRBV6-6 combines with J gene TRBJ2-3; TCRdb's assignment of TRBD2 cannot be checked, as there is no DNA. The CDR3 is 14 residues long. The V gene's germline CDR1 is MNHNY and CDR2 SVGAGI (reference sequence). The CDR3 sequence: CASRPLARTDTQYF.

The chain uses TRBV7-2 and TRBJ2-5; the TCRdb D gene call, TRBD1, has no DNA to confirm it. CDR3 length equals 13 residues. Germline CDR1 is SGHTA and CDR2 is FQGNSA. The CDR3 sequence: CASRVTGQETQYF. The full variable domain, in which reference TRBV7-2 and TRBJ2-5 provide the parts outside the CDR3, is GAGVSQSPSNKVTEKGKDVELRCDPISGHTALYWYRQSLGQGLEFLIYFQGNSAPDKSGLPSDRFSAERTGGSVSTLTIQRTQQEDSAVYLCASRVTGQETQYFGPGTRLLVL.

The chain links TRBV4-2 to TRBJ2-1; TCRdb reports TRBD1, a call that lacks DNA to check it against. In germline, CDR1 is LGHNA, CDR2 YNFKEQ. This CDR3 comprises 15 residues. The CDR3 here is CASSQDQGGVDEQFF.

The J gene is TRBJ2-3, the V gene TRBV12-3 or TRBV12-4; absent DNA, TCRdb's TRBD2 call cannot be checked. This CDR3 has 17 amino acids. The CDR3 reads CASTPGLLRSVTDTQYF.

This chain uses TRBV7-8 with TRBJ2-2. The CDR3 has 15 residues. Germline loops: CDR1 SGHVS, CDR2 FQNEAQ. The CDR3 spells CASSLLLSDTGELFF. The variable domain in full, completed from reference TRBV7-8 and TRBJ2-2, reads GAGVSQSPRYKVAKRGQDVALRCDPISGHVSLFWYQQALGQGPEFLTYFQNEAQLDKSGLPSDRFFAERPEGSVSTLKIQRTQQEDSAVYLCASSLLLSDTGELFFGEGSRLTVL.

The V gene is TRBV29-1, the J gene TRBJ2-1; TCRdb lists TRBD1, though no DNA is available to test this call. The CDR3 is made up of 13 amino acids. Germline V CDR1 and CDR2: SQVTM, ANQGSEA. Here the CDR3 reads CSVEMDTYNEQFF.

V usage is TRBV12-2 and J usage is TRBJ1-1; the TCRdb D gene call, TRBD1, has no DNA to confirm it. TRBV12-2 has pseudogene status. The CDR3 runs to 15 residues. The CDR3 protein is CASRSFPGRGTEAFF.

The V and J genes are TRBV29-1 and TRBJ1-3. CDR3 length: 15 amino acids. The germline gives CDR1 SQVTM, CDR2 ANQGSEA. This chain's CDR3 is CSVEQEWTSGNTIYF.

V usage is TRBV4-3 and J usage is TRBJ2-1; without DNA, the TCRdb call of TRBD2 cannot be checked. Germline values: CDR1 LGHNA, CDR2 YSLEER. The CDR3 length is 18 residues. CDR3 loop: CASSQERGVSGLAGGQFF.

The chain recombines TRBV7-9 with TRBJ2-7. Looked up from germline, CDR1 is SEHNR and CDR2 is FQNEAQ (reference sequence). The CDR3 totals 14 residues. This CDR3 reads CASSFSGDSYEQYF.

This clonotype registers medium-sized (0.01 to 0.1%) by frequency. The chain couples TRBV14 to TRBJ1-1; there is no DNA to check the TCRdb D call of TRBD1. The germline V gene encodes CDR1 SGHDN and CDR2 FVKESK. This CDR3 is 15 amino acids long. This CDR3 is CASSQDEGEIAEAFF. Full variable domain (rest looked up from reference TRBV14 and TRBJ1-1): EAGVTQFPSHSVIEKGQTVTLRCDPISGHDNLYWYRRVMGKEIKFLLHFVKESKQDESGMPNNRFLAERTGGTYSTLKVQPAELEDSGVYFCASSQDEGEIAEAFFGQGTRLTVV.

The chain is built from TRBV5-5 and TRBJ2-1; TCRdb lists TRBD2, though no DNA is available to test this call. This CDR3 is 16 amino acids long. Germline values: CDR1 SGHKS, CDR2 YYEKEE (reference sequence). The CDR3: CASSLAPRTSYNEQFF.

The chain recombines TRBV25-1 with TRBJ2-1; no DNA is available, so the TRBD2 call from TCRdb remains unchecked. The germline CDR1 and CDR2 sequences are MGHDK and SYGVNS. This CDR3 has 15 amino acids. Here the CDR3 reads CASSEGGRRLAEQFF.

The chain is built from TRBV7-9 and TRBJ2-1; without DNA, the TCRdb call of TRBD2 cannot be checked. CDR1 is SEHNR and CDR2 is FQNEAQ in the germline V gene (reference sequence). The CDR3 is 11 amino acids. The CDR3 region is CASSPQRDQFF.

The J gene is TRBJ2-2, the V gene TRBV7-2; TCRdb designates TRBD2, a call that cannot be tested without DNA. In germline, CDR1 is SGHTA, CDR2 FQGNSA. The CDR3 loop spans 17 amino acids. The CDR3 is CASSLYGGREYTGELFF.